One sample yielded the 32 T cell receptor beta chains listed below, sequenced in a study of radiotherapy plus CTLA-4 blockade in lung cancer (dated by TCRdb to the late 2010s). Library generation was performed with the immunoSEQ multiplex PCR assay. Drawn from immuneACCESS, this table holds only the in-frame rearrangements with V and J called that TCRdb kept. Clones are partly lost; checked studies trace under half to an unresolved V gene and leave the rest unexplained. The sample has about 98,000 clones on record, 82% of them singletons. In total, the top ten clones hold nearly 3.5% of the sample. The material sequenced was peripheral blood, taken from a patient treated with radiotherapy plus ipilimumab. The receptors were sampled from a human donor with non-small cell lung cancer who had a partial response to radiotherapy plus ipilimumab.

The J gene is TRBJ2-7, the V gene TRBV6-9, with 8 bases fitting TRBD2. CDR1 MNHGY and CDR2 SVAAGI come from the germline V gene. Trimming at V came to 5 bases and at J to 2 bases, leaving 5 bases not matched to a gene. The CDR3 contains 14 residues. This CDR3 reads CASSGTSGTYEQYF. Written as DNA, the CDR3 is TGTGCCAGCAGTGGGACTAGTGGGACCTACGAGCAGTACTTC.

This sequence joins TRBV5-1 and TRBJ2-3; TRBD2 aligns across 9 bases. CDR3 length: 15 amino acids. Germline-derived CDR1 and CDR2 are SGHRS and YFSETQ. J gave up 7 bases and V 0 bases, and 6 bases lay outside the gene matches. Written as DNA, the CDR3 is TGCGCCAGCAGCTTGGGGGCGGGAGGGCCTTATACGCAGTATTTT. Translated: CASSLGAGGPYTQYF.

This CDR3 reads CASSVGVGGANEQFF. The CDR3 coding sequence is TGTGCCAGCAGCGTAGGAGTGGGAGGAGCAAATGAGCAGTTCTTC. The gene calls are TRBV9 and TRBJ2-1, with TRBD2 as a possible D gene (6 bases). Germline V lookup: CDR1 SGDLS, CDR2 YYNGEE. The CDR3 is 15 residues long. V lost 0 bases and J lost 7, with 14 bases in between. The full variable domain, in which reference TRBV9 and TRBJ2-1 provide the parts outside the CDR3, is DSGVTQTPKHLITATGQRVTLRCSPRSGDLSVYWYQQSLDQGLQFLIQYYNGEERAKGNILERFSAQQFPDLHSELNLSSLELGDSALYFCASSVGVGGANEQFFGPGTRLTVL.

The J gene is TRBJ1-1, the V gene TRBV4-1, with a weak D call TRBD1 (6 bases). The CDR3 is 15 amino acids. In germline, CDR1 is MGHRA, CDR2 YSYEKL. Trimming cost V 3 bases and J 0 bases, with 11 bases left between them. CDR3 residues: CASSHGGPMNTEAFF. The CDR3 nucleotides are TGCGCCAGCAGCCATGGGGGCCCAATGAACACTGAAGCTTTCTTT.

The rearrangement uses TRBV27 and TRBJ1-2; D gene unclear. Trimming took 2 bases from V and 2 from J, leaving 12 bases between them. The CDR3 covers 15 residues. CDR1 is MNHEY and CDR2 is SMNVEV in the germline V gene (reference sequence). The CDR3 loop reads CASSLGLRGNYGYTF. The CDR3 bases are TGTGCCAGCAGTTTAGGCCTCAGAGGAAACTATGGCTACACCTTC.

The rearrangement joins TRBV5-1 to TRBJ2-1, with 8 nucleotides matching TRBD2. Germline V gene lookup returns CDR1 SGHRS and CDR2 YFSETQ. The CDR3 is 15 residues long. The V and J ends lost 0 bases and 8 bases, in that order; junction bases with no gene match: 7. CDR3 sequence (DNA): TGCGCCAGCAGCTTGGAGAGCTTAGCGGGATATGAGCAGTTCTTC. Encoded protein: CASSLESLAGYEQFF.

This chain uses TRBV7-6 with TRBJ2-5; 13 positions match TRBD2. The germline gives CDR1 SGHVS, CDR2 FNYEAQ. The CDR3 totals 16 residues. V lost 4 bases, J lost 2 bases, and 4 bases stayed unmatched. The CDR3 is CASSYRLAGGQETQYF. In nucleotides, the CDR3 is TGTGCCAGCAGCTACCGACTAGCGGGGGGACAAGAGACCCAGTACTTC.

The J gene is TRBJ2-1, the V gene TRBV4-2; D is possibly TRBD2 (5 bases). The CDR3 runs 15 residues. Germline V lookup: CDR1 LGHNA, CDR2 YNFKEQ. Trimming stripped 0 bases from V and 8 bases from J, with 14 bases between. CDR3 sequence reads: CASSQDYRDRDEQFF. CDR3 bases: TGTGCCAGCAGCCAAGATTATCGGGATCGTGATGAGCAGTTCTTC.

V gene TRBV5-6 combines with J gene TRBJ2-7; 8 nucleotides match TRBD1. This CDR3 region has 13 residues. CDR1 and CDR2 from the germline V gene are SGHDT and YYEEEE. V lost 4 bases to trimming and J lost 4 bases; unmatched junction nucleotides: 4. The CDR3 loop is CASSRGTGYEQYF. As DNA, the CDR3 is TGTGCCAGCAGCCGCGGGACAGGATACGAGCAGTACTTC.

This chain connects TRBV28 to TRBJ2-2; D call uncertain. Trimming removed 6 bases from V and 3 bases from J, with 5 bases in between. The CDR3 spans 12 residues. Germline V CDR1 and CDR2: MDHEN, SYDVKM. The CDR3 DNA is TGTGCCAGCAGCCCCTACACCGGGGAGCTGTTTTTT. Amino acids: CASSPYTGELFF.

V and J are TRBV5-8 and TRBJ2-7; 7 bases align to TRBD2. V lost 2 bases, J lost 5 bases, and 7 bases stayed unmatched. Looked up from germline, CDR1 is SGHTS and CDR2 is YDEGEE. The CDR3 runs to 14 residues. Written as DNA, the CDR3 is TGTGCCAGCAGCTTAGACGGGACTACCCACGAGCAGTACTTC. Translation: CASSLDGTTHEQYF.

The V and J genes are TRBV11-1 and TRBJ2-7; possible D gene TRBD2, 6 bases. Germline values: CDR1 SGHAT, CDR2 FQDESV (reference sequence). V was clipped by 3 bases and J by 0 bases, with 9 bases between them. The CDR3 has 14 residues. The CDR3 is CASSFNSGSYEQYF. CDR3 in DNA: TGTGCCAGCAGCTTTAATAGCGGCTCCTACGAGCAGTACTTC.

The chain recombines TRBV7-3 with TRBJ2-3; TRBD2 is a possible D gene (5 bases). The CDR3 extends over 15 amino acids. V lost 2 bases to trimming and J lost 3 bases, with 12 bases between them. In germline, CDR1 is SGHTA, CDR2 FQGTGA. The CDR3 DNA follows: TGTGCCAGCAGCTTACAGTCGGGATTTACAGATACGCAGTATTTT. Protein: CASSLQSGFTDTQYF.

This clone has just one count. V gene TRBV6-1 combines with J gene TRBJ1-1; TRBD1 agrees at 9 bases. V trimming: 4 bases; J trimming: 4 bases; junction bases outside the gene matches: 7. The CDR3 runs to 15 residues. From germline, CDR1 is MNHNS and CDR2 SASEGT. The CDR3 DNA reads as TGTGCCAGCAGTGGTTACAGGGGGCTGGGCACTGAAGCTTTCTTT. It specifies CASSGYRGLGTEAFF.

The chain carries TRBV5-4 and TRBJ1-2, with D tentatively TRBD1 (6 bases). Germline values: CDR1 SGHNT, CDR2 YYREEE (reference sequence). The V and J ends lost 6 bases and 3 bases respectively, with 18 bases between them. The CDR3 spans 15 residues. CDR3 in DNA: TGTGCCAGCACCCTGGGGGGGCAATTCCACTATGGCTACACCTTC. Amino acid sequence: CASTLGGQFHYGYTF.

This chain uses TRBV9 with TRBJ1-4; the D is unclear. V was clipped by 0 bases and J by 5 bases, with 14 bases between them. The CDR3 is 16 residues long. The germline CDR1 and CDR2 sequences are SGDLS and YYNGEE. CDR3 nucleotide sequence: TGTGCCAGCAGCGTAGCGGTGGGAGGGTCGAATGAAAAACTGTTTTTT. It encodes CASSVAVGGSNEKLFF.

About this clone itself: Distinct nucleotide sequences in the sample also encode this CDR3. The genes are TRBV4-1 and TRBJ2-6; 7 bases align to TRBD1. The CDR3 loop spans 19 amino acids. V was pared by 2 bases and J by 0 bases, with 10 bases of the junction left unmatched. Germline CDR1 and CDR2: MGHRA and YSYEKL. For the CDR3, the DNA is TGCGCCAGCAGCCAACGGTGGGTTCAGGGGGACTCTGGGGCCAACGTCCTGACTTTC. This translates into CASSQRWVQGDSGANVLTF.

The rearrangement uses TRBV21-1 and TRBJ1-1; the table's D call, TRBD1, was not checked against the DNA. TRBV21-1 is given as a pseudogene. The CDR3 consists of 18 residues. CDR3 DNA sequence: TGTGCCAGCAGCACAACTTTTACCCGGACAGGGGGCATTACTGAAGCTTTCTTT. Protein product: CASSTTFTRTGGITEAFF.

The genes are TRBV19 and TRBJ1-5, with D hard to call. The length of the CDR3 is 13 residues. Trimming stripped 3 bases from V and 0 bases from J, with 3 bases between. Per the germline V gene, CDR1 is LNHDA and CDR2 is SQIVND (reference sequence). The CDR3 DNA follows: TGTGCCAGTAGTATTAGTAGCAATCAGCCCCAGCATTTT. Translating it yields CASSISSNQPQHF.

The CDR3 DNA is TGCGCCAGCAGCTTGGCGGCAGGTCTTCGTAACACCATATATTTT. Translating gives CASSLAAGLRNTIYF. The chain is built from TRBV5-1 and TRBJ1-3; D remains ambiguous. The V gene lost 0 bases and the J gene lost 7 bases, with 14 bases spanning the gap. The length of the CDR3 is 15 residues. In germline, CDR1 is SGHRS, CDR2 YFSETQ.

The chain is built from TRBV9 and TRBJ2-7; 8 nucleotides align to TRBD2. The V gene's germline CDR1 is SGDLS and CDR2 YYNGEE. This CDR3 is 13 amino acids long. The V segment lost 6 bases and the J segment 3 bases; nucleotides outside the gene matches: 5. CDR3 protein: CASNTGTSYEQYF. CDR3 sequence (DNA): TGTGCCAGCAACACCGGGACTAGCTACGAGCAGTACTTC.

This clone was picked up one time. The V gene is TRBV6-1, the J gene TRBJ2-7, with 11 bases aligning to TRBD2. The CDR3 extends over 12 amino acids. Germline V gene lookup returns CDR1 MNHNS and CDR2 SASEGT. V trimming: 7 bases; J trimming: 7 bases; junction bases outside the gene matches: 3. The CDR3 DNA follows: TGTGCCAGCACCCGACTAGCGGGAGAGCAGTACTTC. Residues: CASTRLAGEQYF.

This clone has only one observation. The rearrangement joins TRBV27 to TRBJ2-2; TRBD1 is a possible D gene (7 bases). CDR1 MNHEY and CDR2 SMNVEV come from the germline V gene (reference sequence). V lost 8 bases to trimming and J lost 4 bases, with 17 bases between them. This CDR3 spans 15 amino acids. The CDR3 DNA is TGTGCCAGCCGCCCAGGGGGGTCCACCACCGGGGAGCTGTTTTTT. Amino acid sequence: CASRPGGSTTGELFF.

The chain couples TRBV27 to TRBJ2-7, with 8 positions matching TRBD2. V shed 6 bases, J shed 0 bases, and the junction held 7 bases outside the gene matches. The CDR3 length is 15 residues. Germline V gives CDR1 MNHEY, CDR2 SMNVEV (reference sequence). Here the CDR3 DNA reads TGTGCCAGCAGGACACTAGCGGAGAGCTCCTACGAGCAGTACTTC. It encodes CASRTLAESSYEQYF.

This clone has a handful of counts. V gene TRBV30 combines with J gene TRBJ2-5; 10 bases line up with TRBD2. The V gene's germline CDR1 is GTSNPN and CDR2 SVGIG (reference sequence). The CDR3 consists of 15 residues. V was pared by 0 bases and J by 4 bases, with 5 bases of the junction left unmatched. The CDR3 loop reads CAWSVLLAGVETQYF. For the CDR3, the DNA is TGTGCCTGGAGTGTACTGCTAGCGGGAGTAGAGACCCAGTACTTC.

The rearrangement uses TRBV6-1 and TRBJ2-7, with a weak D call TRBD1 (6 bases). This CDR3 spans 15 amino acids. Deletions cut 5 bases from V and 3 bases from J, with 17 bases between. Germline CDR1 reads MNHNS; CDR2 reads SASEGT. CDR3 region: CASSRVGQPGYEQYF. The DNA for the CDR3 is TGTGCCAGCAGTAGAGTTGGACAGCCAGGCTACGAGCAGTACTTC.

The CDR3 loop reads CASSYHHTGNTEAFF. The CDR3 DNA follows: TGTGCCAGCAGTTACCACCACACGGGGAACACTGAAGCTTTCTTT. The chain employs TRBV6-5 and TRBJ1-1; D gene ambiguous. The V end was cut by 2 bases, the J end by 1 base, with 11 bases between. The CDR3 spans 15 residues. Per germline, CDR1 MNHEY and CDR2 SVGAGI.

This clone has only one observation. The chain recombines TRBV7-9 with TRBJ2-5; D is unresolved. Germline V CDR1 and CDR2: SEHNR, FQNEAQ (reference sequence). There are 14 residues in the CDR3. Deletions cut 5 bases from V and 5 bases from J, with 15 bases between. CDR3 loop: CASSILSGQETQYF. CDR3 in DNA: TGTGCCAGCAGCATCCTATCAGGTCAGGAGACCCAGTACTTC.

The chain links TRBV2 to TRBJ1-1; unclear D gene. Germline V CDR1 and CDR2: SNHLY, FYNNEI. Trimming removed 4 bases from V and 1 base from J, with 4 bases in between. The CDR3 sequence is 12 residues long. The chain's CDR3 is CASSGRNTEAFF. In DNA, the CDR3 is TGTGCCAGCAGTGGGAGGAACACTGAAGCTTTCTTT. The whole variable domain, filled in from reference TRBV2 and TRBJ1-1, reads EPEVTQTPSHQVTQMGQEVILRCVPISNHLYFYWYRQILGQKVEFLVSFYNNEISEKSEIFDDQFSVERPDGSNFTLKIRSTKLEDSAMYFCASSGRNTEAFFGQGTRLTVV.

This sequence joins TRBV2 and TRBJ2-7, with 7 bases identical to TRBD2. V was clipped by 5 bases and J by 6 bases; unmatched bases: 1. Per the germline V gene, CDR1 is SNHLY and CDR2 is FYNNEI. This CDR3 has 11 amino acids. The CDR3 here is CASSLAGEQYF. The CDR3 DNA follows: TGTGCCAGCAGTTTAGCGGGCGAGCAGTACTTC.

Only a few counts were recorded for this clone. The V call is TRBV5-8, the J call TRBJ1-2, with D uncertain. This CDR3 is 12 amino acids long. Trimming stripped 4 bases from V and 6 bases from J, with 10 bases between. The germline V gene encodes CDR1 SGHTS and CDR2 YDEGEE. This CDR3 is CASSPKFHGYTF. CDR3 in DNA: TGTGCCAGCAGCCCCAAATTCCATGGCTACACCTTC. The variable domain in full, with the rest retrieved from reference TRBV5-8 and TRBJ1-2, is EAGVTQSPTHLIKTRGQQATLRCSPISGHTSVYWYQQALGLGLQFLLWYDEGEERNRGNFPPRFSGRQFPNYSSELNVNALELEDSALYLCASSPKFHGYTFGSGTRLTVV.

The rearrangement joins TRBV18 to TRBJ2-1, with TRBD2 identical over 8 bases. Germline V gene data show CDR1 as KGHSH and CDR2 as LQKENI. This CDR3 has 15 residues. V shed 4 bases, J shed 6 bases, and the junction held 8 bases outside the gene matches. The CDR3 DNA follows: TGTGCCAGCTCACTCGGGACTAGATCAACCAATGAGCAGTTCTTC. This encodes CASSLGTRSTNEQFF. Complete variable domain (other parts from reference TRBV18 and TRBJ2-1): NAGVMQNPRHLVRRRGQEARLRCSPMKGHSHVYWYRQLPEEGLKFMVYLQKENIIDESGMPKERFSAEFPKEGPSILRIQQVVRGDSAAYFCASSLGTRSTNEQFFGPGTRLTVL.